Below are 15 T cell receptor beta chains sequenced from a single sample in a study of CD8+ T cells in alopecia areata. Sorting used CD4, CD8alpha, NKG2D, NKG2ACE and other markers on pooled cutaneous lymph node cells. Reverse transcription of extracted RNA yielded cDNA, which provided the sequencing template. Clones were sequenced by immunoSEQ multiplex PCR, and TCRdb holds only the in-frame ones, with some missing. This sample comprises about 270,000 clones, none seen once only. The sample comprised CD4+ T cells sorted from a lymph node. Source of these receptors: a C3H/HeJ mouse with alopecia areata. This mouse strain has H2-k as its MHC haplotype.

This clone was recorded a few times. Gene names and germline match the mouse. The sequenced fragment ends 4 residues before the CDR3 boundary, so the rest is inferred from the germline J gene. This rearrangement joins TRBV1 to TRBJ1-2; 7 nucleotides align to TRBD1. The CDR3 loop spans 14 amino acids. Germline values: CDR1 NSQYPW, CDR2 LRSPGD (reference sequence). The CDR3 spells CTCSAGQGWSDYTF. The sequenced CDR3 bases are TGCACCTGCAGTGCAGGACAGGGATGGTCC.

In the case of this clone: The listed genes are named as in mouse. The DNA ends 4 residues before the CDR3 does, and the rest of the CDR3 is filled in from the germline J gene. The rearrangement joins TRBV2 to TRBJ1-2; no clear D. Germline V CDR1 and CDR2: LGHNA, YSYQKL. The CDR3 contains 13 residues. V lost 0 bases to trimming and J lost 2 bases, with 4 bases between them. CDR3 DNA (partial): TGTGCCAGCAGCCAAGAAAGGAACTCC. Amino acids: CASSQERNS. The whole CDR3 sequence is CASSQERNSDYTF.

As for this clone: Mouse names are used for the genes. Read data end 4 residues before the CDR3 end; the end is taken from the germline J gene. V gene TRBV13-3 combines with J gene TRBJ2-1; D remains ambiguous. Trimming stripped 1 base from V and 2 bases from J, with 10 bases between. This CDR3 has 15 amino acids. Germline CDR1 reads NNHDY; CDR2 reads SYVADS. The CDR3 loop reads CASSDPDKYYAEQFF. Incomplete CDR3 DNA: TGTGCCAGCAGTGATCCCGACAAATACTATGCT.

This clone occurred a few times. These gene names are mouse names. The read halts 4 residues ahead of the CDR3 end, with the missing end drawn from the germline J gene. This chain connects TRBV13-1 to TRBJ1-1; 7 nucleotides agree with TRBD1. V lost 5 bases, J lost 1 base, and 8 bases stayed unmatched. Germline CDR1 NSHNY, CDR2 SYGAGN. There are 15 residues in the CDR3. CDR3 DNA (partial): TGTGCCAGCAGATCAAACCGGGACAGAAACACA. This translates into CASRSNRDRNT. The entire CDR3 reads CASRSNRDRNTEVFF.

Comments on this clone: Gene names and germline refer to mouse. From the germline J gene comes the end of the CDR3, since the read stops 4 residues before it. Other DNA sequences within the sample encode an identical CDR3. V is TRBV13-2 and J is TRBJ2-5, with D possibly being TRBD1 (7 bases). The CDR3 runs 13 residues. Germline V gene lookup returns CDR1 NNHNN and CDR2 SYGAGS (reference sequence). The sequenced part of the CDR3 DNA is TGTGCCAGCGGTGATGCAGGGGGGGAC. Its translation is CASGDAGGD. The whole CDR3 region reads CASGDAGGDTQYF.

As regards this clone: Gene names and germline match the mouse. The CDR3 extends 4 residues past the end of the read, so its final part is completed from the germline J gene. This chain joins TRBV1 and TRBJ2-5; tentatively, D is TRBD2 (6 bases). This CDR3 spans 12 amino acids. Germline CDR1 and CDR2: NSQYPW and LRSPGD (reference sequence). The CDR3 bases that were read are TGCACCTGCAGTGCATGGGGGGAC. Its protein product is CTCSAWGD. The entire CDR3 protein reads CTCSAWGDTQYF.

As for this clone: Gene and germline names: mouse. The read halts 4 residues ahead of the CDR3 end, with the missing end drawn from the germline J gene. The V and J genes are TRBV13-1 and TRBJ2-2, with a weak D call TRBD1 (5 bases). The V gene's germline CDR1 is NSHNY and CDR2 SYGAGN. Trimming took 7 bases from V and 4 from J, leaving 11 bases between them. There are 13 residues in the CDR3. The sequenced CDR3 bases are TGTGCCAGCGCGCAGGGAGGCACCGGG. This translates into CASAQGGTG. From start to end, the CDR3 is CASAQGGTGQLYF.

Worth noting for this clone: The germline and genes are mouse ones. The read comes to an end 4 residues before the CDR3 does, leaving the germline J gene to fill in the end. The chain has TRBV14 and TRBJ2-3, with 10 bases identical to TRBD1. This CDR3 contains 15 residues. CDR1 SGHDT and CDR2 FRDEAV come from the germline V gene. The J segment lost 0 bases and the V segment lost 4 bases, leaving 2 bases of the junction unmatched. The CDR3: CASSRQGASAETLYF. CDR3 DNA (partial): TGTGCCAGCAGTCGACAGGGGGCTAGTGCAGAA.

This clone was observed a few times. The gene names given are mouse names. The read halts 4 residues ahead of the CDR3 end, with the missing end drawn from the germline J gene. This sample includes further DNA sequences coding for the same CDR3. This chain uses TRBV3 with TRBJ2-5, with D perhaps matching TRBD1 (5 bases). Germline lookup yields CDR1 SNHLY and CDR2 FYNGKV (reference sequence). The CDR3 is made up of 14 amino acids. CDR3 DNA (partial): TGTGCCAGCAGCTTAGCCGGACAAGAAGAC. It is translated as CASSLAGQED. The full CDR3 protein is CASSLAGQEDTQYF.

About this clone: The gene names given are mouse names. The read ends 4 residues before the CDR3 terminus; that terminus is restored from the germline J gene. This chain links TRBV31 with TRBJ1-2; 7 nucleotides agree with TRBD1. V lost 1 base to trimming and J lost 4 bases; unmatched junction nucleotides: 6. CDR1 and CDR2 (germline): GKSSPN, SITVG. The CDR3 is 14 residues long. Here the CDR3 reads CAWSPNRGGSDYTF. The CDR3 DNA, read in part, is TGTGCCTGGAGTCCCAACAGGGGAGGCTCC. The full variable domain, completed using reference TRBV31 and TRBJ1-2, is AQTIHQWPVAEIKAVGSPLSLGCTIKGKSSPNLYWYWQATGGTLQQLFYSITVGQVESVVQLNLSASRPKDDQFILSTEKLLLSHSGFYLCAWSPNRGGSDYTFGSGTRLLVI.

About this clone: The genes are named according to mouse. Sequencing ends 3 residues short of the CDR3 end; the germline J gene provides the rest. Within the sample, other DNA sequences also encode this same CDR3. This chain links TRBV13-3 with TRBJ1-6; 10 bases align to TRBD1. TRBJ1-6 is an ORF for which the function is uncertain. CDR3 length equals 14 residues. CDR1 and CDR2 (germline): NNHDY, SYVADS. The V segment lost 7 bases and the J segment 4 bases; nucleotides outside the gene matches: 2. The sequenced CDR3 bases are TGTGCCAGCCGGGACAGGGGTTATAATTCGCCC. It translates to CASRDRGYNSP. The full CDR3 protein reads CASRDRGYNSPLYF.

This clone was observed a few times. The listed genes are named as in mouse. The read ends 4 residues early relative to the CDR3; the germline J gene fills the gap. The chain joins TRBV19 to TRBJ2-5; 14 bases fit TRBD2. The CDR3 covers 15 residues. Germline CDR1 is FNHDT and CDR2 is SITEND (reference sequence). The CDR3 loop is CASSSRDWGGDTQYF. Incomplete CDR3 DNA: TGTGCCAGCAGTTCCCGGGACTGGGGGGGCGAC.

Worth noting for this clone: Genes and germline come from the mouse. The chain's CDR3 is CASSLQGARTGQLYF. The sequenced CDR3 bases are TGTGCCAGCAGTCTCCAGGGGGCGCGCACCGGG. The chain carries TRBV19 and TRBJ2-2; TRBD1 matches 8 bases. The read gets to within 4 residues of the CDR3 end, and the germline J gene fills in the rest. After removal of 4 bases from V and 4 bases from J, the junction contained 6 bases not matched to a gene. Per the germline V gene, CDR1 is FNHDT and CDR2 is SITEND (reference sequence). The CDR3 totals 15 residues.

This clone was counted only a few times. Gene names are the mouse ones. The CDR3 end is not reached by the read, which stops 3 residues before it; the germline J gene fills it in. The rearrangement joins TRBV19 to TRBJ1-6; D remains ambiguous. TRBJ1-6 is sorted into the ORF group, with uncertain function. Germline assignment: CDR1 FNHDT and CDR2 SITEND (reference sequence). There are 12 residues in the CDR3. V lost 4 bases to trimming and J lost 6 bases, with 5 bases between them. The CDR3 bases that were read are TGTGCCAGCAGTCCCTTTAATTCGCCC. Protein product: CASSPFNSP. From start to end, the CDR3 is CASSPFNSPLYF.

This clone has only a few counts. The gene names here belong to mouse. The read terminates 4 residues before the CDR3 end, so the remaining end is supplied by the germline J gene. Distinct nucleotide sequences in the sample also encode this CDR3. The chain couples TRBV19 to TRBJ2-1; TRBD2 matches at 8 bases. J lost 6 bases, V lost 2 bases, and 4 bases had no gene match. CDR1 and CDR2 from the germline V gene are FNHDT and SITEND (reference sequence). This CDR3 spans 14 amino acids. Incomplete CDR3 DNA: TGTGCCAGCAGTATTCTAACTGGGGGTGCT. Encoded protein: CASSILTGGA. In full, the CDR3 reads CASSILTGGAEQFF.